These 9 T cell receptor beta chains originate from one sample sequenced in a study of CD8 T cells in ankylosing spondylitis. TCRdb analysed the 5' RACE reads with MiXCR anew, one entry per CDR3 protein. The table has around 130,000 distinct CDR3 sequences, roughly 15% seen once. The sequencing input was blood, either unsorted or a sorted T cell fraction (not recorded which). The source is a female donor with ankylosing spondylitis or in good health (not recorded which).

The CDR3 protein is CASSELGIANNEQFF. The CDR3 nucleotides are TGTGCCAGCAGTGAACTCGGGATCGCCAACAATGAGCAGTTCTTC. The chain couples TRBV2 to TRBJ2-1; tentatively, D is TRBD2 (5 bases). The CDR3 has 15 residues. V dropped 2 bases and J dropped 5 bases, with 13 bases sitting between them. Germline V gene data show CDR1 as SNHLY and CDR2 as FYNNEI. The full variable domain, its missing parts supplied by reference TRBV2 and TRBJ2-1, is EPEVTQTPSHQVTQMGQEVILRCVPISNHLYFYWYRQILGQKVEFLVSFYNNEISEKSEIFDDQFSVERPDGSNFTLKIRSTKLEDSAMYFCASSELGIANNEQFFGPGTRLTVL.

This clonotype came up a few times. The chain couples TRBV20-1 to TRBJ1-5; perhaps TRBD1 as D (5 bases). The CDR3 loop spans 16 amino acids. V shed 3 bases and J shed 8 bases, with 23 bases lying between them. The V gene's germline CDR1 is DFQATT and CDR2 SNEGSKA (reference sequence). The DNA of the CDR3 is TGCAGTGCTAGTTTGGCTGGGGGACTACTTTGGGAGCCCCAGCATTTT. Translation gives CSASLAGGLLWEPQHF.

The table lists this clonotype with a few counts. CDR3 region: CASSPHSWGRNTEAFF. The CDR3 DNA reads as TGTGCCAGTAGCCCACACTCCTGGGGCAGGAACACTGAAGCTTTCTTT. The chain joins TRBV19 to TRBJ1-1; possible D gene TRBD1, 5 bases. The CDR3 is 16 amino acids. Germline values: CDR1 LNHDA, CDR2 SQIVND (reference sequence). V lost 6 bases and J lost 1, with 18 bases in between. Drawing the rest from reference TRBV19 and TRBJ1-1, the complete variable domain is DGGITQSPKYLFRKEGQNVTLSCEQNLNHDAMYWYRQDPGQGLRLIYYSQIVNDFQKGDIAEGYSVSREKKESFPLTVTSAQKNPTAFYLCASSPHSWGRNTEAFFGQGTRLTVV.

This rearrangement joins TRBV6-2 or TRBV6-3 to TRBJ1-1; possibly TRBD1 for D (5 bases). This CDR3 contains 17 residues. Between the trimmed V and J ends, which lost 6 bases and 4 bases, there was a span of 24 bases. Germline assignment: CDR1 MNHEY and CDR2 SVGEGT. Here the CDR3 DNA reads TGTGCCAGCAGCCAAGAACTCCTGACAGTCGTGGGCACTGAAGCTTTCTTT. Translating gives CASSQELLTVVGTEAFF.

This chain connects TRBV12-3 or TRBV12-4 to TRBJ2-3, with a weak D call TRBD2 (7 bases). Trimming took 2 bases from V and 2 from J, leaving 11 bases between them. CDR3 length: 15 residues. CDR3 residues: CASSLRGANTDTQYF. CDR3 in DNA: TGTGCCAGCAGTTTACGGGGGGCCAACACAGATACGCAGTATTTT.

The genes are TRBV7-2 and TRBJ2-2, with 8 bases fitting TRBD1. The V and J ends lost 6 bases and 7 bases, in that order; junction bases with no gene match: 10. This CDR3 is built from 15 residues. The germline V gene has CDR1 SGHTA and CDR2 FQGNSA. The CDR3 nucleotides read TGTGCCAGCAGTCGAGACAGGGGAAGCGGCGGGGAGCTGTTTTTT. Translation gives CASSRDRGSGGELFF.

This chain links TRBV12-3 or TRBV12-4 with TRBJ2-5; 8 bases align to TRBD1. This CDR3 contains 15 residues. V trimming: 5 bases; J trimming: 5 bases; junction bases outside the gene matches: 10. The CDR3 DNA reads as TGTGCCAGCAGTCTTCAAAGGACAGGGCAGGAGACCCAGTACTTC. It encodes CASSLQRTGQETQYF.

The rearrangement uses TRBV12-3 or TRBV12-4 and TRBJ2-5; TRBD1 matches at 11 bases. The CDR3 length is 16 residues. With V trimmed by 6 bases and J by 5 bases, 11 bases remained unmatched. The CDR3 region has the DNA TGTGCCAGCAGCTCCGGGACAGGGGGAACACGGGAGACCCAGTACTTC. This codes for CASSSGTGGTRETQYF.

This clonotype has just one count. This rearrangement joins TRBV20-1 to TRBJ2-1, with 8 bases that match TRBD2. The V gene's germline CDR1 is DFQATT and CDR2 SNEGSKA (reference sequence). V trimming: 5 bases; J trimming: 4 bases; junction bases outside the gene matches: 7. The CDR3 runs to 14 residues. The CDR3 DNA reads as TGCAGTGCTGGCAGCGGGAGTGCTTACAATGAGCAGTTCTTC. Protein sequence: CSAGSGSAYNEQFF.